Each of the 30 T cell receptor beta chains below was sequenced from the same sample in a study of T cells expressing NK-cell markers. Reanalyzing the 5' RACE reads, TCRdb keeps one entry per CDR3 protein, without DNA. The table gives some 460,000 distinct CDR3 sequences; the top ten clones make up more than 1.4% of it. Sequencing input: blood T cells: a sorted CD56 or NKG2C T cell subset, CD4+ or CD8+ T cells, or bulk PBMC T cells (not recorded which). The receptors were gathered from a woman aged 45-65 years in good health.

The chain uses TRBV27 and TRBJ1-2; TCRdb's D call, TRBD1, is unchecked because there is no DNA. Germline lookup yields CDR1 MNHEY and CDR2 SMNVEV (reference sequence). There are 16 residues in the CDR3. The CDR3 spells CASRTWAVNPQTGYTF.

V gene TRBV5-5 combines with J gene TRBJ1-1. The CDR3 covers 16 residues. Germline CDR1 reads SGHKS; CDR2 reads YYEKEE (reference sequence). CDR3 region: CASSFSPSRGGTEAFF.

The chain employs TRBV7-8 and TRBJ2-1; TCRdb's D call, TRBD2, is unchecked because there is no DNA. This CDR3 contains 13 residues. CDR1 is SGHVS and CDR2 is FQNEAQ in the germline V gene. CDR3 region: CATRDWKYNEQFF.

The chain joins TRBV10-3 to TRBJ2-2; TCRdb calls TRBD1, which cannot be checked without DNA. Germline V gene sequence: CDR1 ENHRY, CDR2 SYGVKD. The CDR3 has 15 amino acids. CDR3 sequence: CATRNPRESTGELFF.

The V and J genes are TRBV10-3 and TRBJ1-6. The CDR3 has 13 residues. The germline gives CDR1 ENHRY, CDR2 SYGVKD. The CDR3 here is CAISETVNSPLHF.

V is TRBV29-1 and J is TRBJ2-7; TCRdb selects TRBD1, and the lack of DNA leaves this call unchecked. The CDR3 covers 13 residues. From germline, CDR1 is SQVTM and CDR2 ANQGSEA. CDR3 sequence: CSVVPGQGAEQYF.

This chain links TRBV2 with TRBJ2-1; TCRdb outputs TRBD1, but without DNA this stays unchecked. CDR1 SNHLY and CDR2 FYNNEI come from the germline V gene. The CDR3 is made up of 12 amino acids. The CDR3 loop reads CASRSQGNEQFF.

The chain joins TRBV3-1 to TRBJ2-3; TCRdb picks TRBD2, but there is no DNA to check that call. Germline-derived CDR1 and CDR2 are LGHDT and YNNKEL (reference sequence). The CDR3 totals 14 residues. CDR3 loop: CASSQVAGSDTQYF.

The chain joins TRBV29-1 to TRBJ1-1. This CDR3 contains 12 residues. CDR1 is SQVTM, CDR2 ANQGSEA, per germline. The CDR3 sequence is CSVDLVNTEAFF.

The chain uses TRBV12-3 or TRBV12-4 and TRBJ1-5; no DNA is available, so the TRBD1 call from TCRdb remains unchecked. This CDR3 has 14 residues. The CDR3 sequence is CASSFGGSDQPQHF.

The CDR3 reads CASSPQRTGYTGELFF. The chain recombines TRBV18 with TRBJ2-2; TCRdb designates TRBD1, a call that cannot be tested without DNA. The CDR3 totals 16 residues. Germline V gives CDR1 KGHSH, CDR2 LQKENI. The full variable domain, with the rest looked up from reference TRBV18 and TRBJ2-2, is NAGVMQNPRHLVRRRGQEARLRCSPMKGHSHVYWYRQLPEEGLKFMVYLQKENIIDESGMPKERFSAEFPKEGPSILRIQQVVRGDSAAYFCASSPQRTGYTGELFFGEGSRLTVL.

This rearrangement joins TRBV25-1 to TRBJ1-6. The length of the CDR3 is 12 residues. CDR1 MGHDK and CDR2 SYGVNS come from the germline V gene. The CDR3 loop reads CASREGYSPLHF.

The genes are TRBV20-1 and TRBJ2-4; no DNA is available, so the TRBD1 call from TCRdb remains unchecked. From germline, CDR1 is DFQATT and CDR2 SNEGSKA (reference sequence). The CDR3 totals 12 residues. CDR3 loop: CSAVPTVNIQYF.

The chain links TRBV20-1 to TRBJ2-1. The CDR3 contains 11 residues. Per the germline V gene, CDR1 is DFQATT and CDR2 is SNEGSKA (reference sequence). CDR3: CSARETDKQFF.

The gene calls are TRBV7-9 and TRBJ2-1. Looked up from germline, CDR1 is SEHNR and CDR2 is FQNEAQ (reference sequence). The CDR3 is 14 residues long. The CDR3 here is CASSLGGLVEEQFF.

V is TRBV9 and J is TRBJ2-7; the D call of TRBD1 rests on TCRdb alone, since no DNA is present to check it. The CDR3 is made up of 16 amino acids. CDR1 and CDR2 from the germline V gene are SGDLS and YYNGEE. CDR3 residues: CASSDPQGRTPREQYF.

This chain uses TRBV27 with TRBJ1-2. CDR3 length equals 16 residues. The germline V gene encodes CDR1 MNHEY and CDR2 SMNVEV (reference sequence). CDR3: CASSSKVSKTNYGYTF.

The chain joins TRBV19 to TRBJ2-7; as DNA is missing, the TRBD1 call by TCRdb cannot be tested. CDR3 size: 16 residues. Germline V gene sequence: CDR1 LNHDA, CDR2 SQIVND (reference sequence). CDR3: CASSMRGQGHPYEQYF.

This chain uses TRBV6-5 with TRBJ2-2; TCRdb's assignment of TRBD2 cannot be checked, as there is no DNA. CDR1 MNHEY and CDR2 SVGAGI come from the germline V gene. The CDR3 runs 16 residues. The chain's CDR3 is CASSYSLAGGTGELFF.

This chain uses TRBV10-3 with TRBJ2-2. Germline V CDR1 and CDR2: ENHRY, SYGVKD. The CDR3 covers 15 residues. CDR3 region: CAISEPLRHTGELFF.

The chain employs TRBV20-1 and TRBJ2-1; the D gene TCRdb calls, TRBD2, cannot be checked with no DNA. Germline-derived CDR1 and CDR2 are DFQATT and SNEGSKA (reference sequence). The CDR3 spans 16 residues. CDR3: CSARAAGGLSYNEQFF.

CDR3 in amino acids: CASSLGLAGLNYEQYF. This rearrangement joins TRBV11-2 to TRBJ2-7. The CDR3 has 16 residues. Germline CDR1 reads SGHAT; CDR2 reads FQNNGV.

The rearrangement uses TRBV11-2 and TRBJ1-5; TCRdb gives TRBD1 as the D gene, but with no DNA this cannot be confirmed. Germline V gives CDR1 SGHAT, CDR2 FQNNGV. The CDR3 has 15 amino acids. CDR3 loop: CASSQGTGSNQPQHF.

The chain employs TRBV5-1 and TRBJ2-1. The CDR3 consists of 13 residues. In germline, CDR1 is SGHRS, CDR2 YFSETQ. CDR3 sequence: CASSARASNEQFF.

V usage is TRBV27 and J usage is TRBJ2-5; the D gene TCRdb calls, TRBD1, cannot be checked with no DNA. The CDR3 loop spans 16 amino acids. The germline gives CDR1 MNHEY, CDR2 SMNVEV (reference sequence). CDR3 loop: CASNKPPTGLVETQYF.

This chain links TRBV24-1 with TRBJ2-1; TCRdb's D gene call, TRBD1, goes unchecked for lack of DNA. The CDR3 has 16 residues. Looked up from germline, CDR1 is KGHDR and CDR2 is SFDVKD. CDR3 loop: CATSDRDRGSPDEQFF.

V usage is TRBV20-1 and J usage is TRBJ2-3; TCRdb's D call, TRBD1, is unchecked because there is no DNA. The CDR3 has 12 residues. Germline lookup yields CDR1 DFQATT and CDR2 SNEGSKA (reference sequence). CDR3 region: CSAQGGADTQYF.

The CDR3 sequence: CASSDPMGPWDEQFF. This chain connects TRBV11-3 to TRBJ2-1; there is no DNA to check the TCRdb D call of TRBD1. From germline, CDR1 is SGHNT and CDR2 YENEEA. The CDR3 length is 15 residues.

The V call is TRBV3-1, the J call TRBJ2-1. CDR1 LGHDT and CDR2 YNNKEL come from the germline V gene (reference sequence). The CDR3 has 14 amino acids. CDR3 loop: CASGLLSSYNEQFF.

The V gene is TRBV7-3, the J gene TRBJ2-7; TCRdb designates TRBD2, a call that cannot be tested without DNA. CDR3 length equals 15 residues. Germline assignment: CDR1 SGHTA and CDR2 FQGTGA. CDR3 region: CASSLTLAGGGEQYF.